These T cell receptor beta chains were read from a single sample in a study of blood T cell repertoires in COVID-19. Method: immunoSEQ multiplex PCR; TCRdb's copy keeps in-frame clones and lacks some. The repertoire holds about 200,000 clones, with over 65% as singletons. Sequenced sample: peripheral blood. Receptors were obtained from a person aged 65 to 85 with COVID-19, enrolled during active disease. Both conserved end residues are part of each CDR3. D genes are given only for firm matches. Clone size is not always given. Where it is, it says once, few, many or a class for expanded clones.

d_call j_call clone_size v_call cdr3_aa cdr3_nt
. TRBJ2-4 . TRBV3-1/TRBV3-2 CASSQESERYF TGTGCCAGCAGCCAAGAATCCGAGAGGTACTTC
. TRBJ1-2 . TRBV30 CAWGRNYGYTF TGTGCCTGGGGCAGAAACTATGGCTACACCTTC
TRBD2 TRBJ2-7 . TRBV5-1 CASRNGTSASYEQYF TGCGCCAGCAGAAACGGGACTAGCGCCTCCTACGAGCAGTACTTC
TRBD1 TRBJ2-7 . TRBV19 CASSRSRDRLSYEQYF TGTGCCAGTAGTAGATCCCGGGACAGGCTGTCCTACGAGCAGTACTTC
TRBD1 TRBJ2-6 once TRBV6-5 CASKQQGSGANVLTF TGTGCCAGCAAACAACAGGGGTCTGGGGCCAACGTCCTGACTTTC
. TRBJ1-1 . TRBV19 CASEERRGEAFF TGTGCCAGTGAGGAGAGGAGGGGTGAAGCTTTCTTT
. TRBJ2-7 once TRBV5-1 CASRSGADSYEQYF TGCGCCAGCCGGTCGGGAGCGGACTCCTACGAGCAGTACTTC
TRBD2 TRBJ2-3 few TRBV27 CASSLGAGGRTDTQYF TGTGCCAGCAGCCTGGGGGCGGGGGGGCGAACAGATACGCAGTATTTT
TRBD2 TRBJ2-1 . TRBV4-2 CASSRAAGDNEQFF TGTGCCAGCTCCCGGGCAGCGGGAGATAATGAGCAGTTCTTC
. TRBJ2-2 . TRBV19 CASSNTPGTGELFF TGTGCCAGTAGTAATACCCCGGGGACCGGGGAGCTGTTTTTT